This T cell receptor (beta chain) originates from a study of blood T cell repertoires in COVID-19. Study in general: Specimens from acute and convalescent COVID-19 originated in the United States, Italy and Spain.

Generated by immunoSEQ multiplex PCR, the TCRdb table keeps only in-frame clones and is missing some. The data show just over 350,000 clones, 65% to 90% seen once. V lost 7 bases to trimming and J lost 0 bases, with 7 bases between them. CDR1 and CDR2 from the germline V gene are SQVTM and ANQGSEA. CDR3 length: 12 amino acids. The J gene is TRBJ2-1, the V gene TRBV29-1, with D unresolved. The clonotype comes from a woman aged 55-70 years with COVID-19, enrolled during active disease. Sequencing input: peripheral blood. The DNA for the CDR3 is TGCAGCGCGGAGAGCTCCTACAATGAGCAGTTCTTC. It specifies CSAESSYNEQFF.